The next 9 T cell receptor beta chains were all read from a single sample in a study of T-cell reconstitution after alpha-beta-depleted transplantation in children. The library targeted TCRbeta and was prepared with unique molecular identifiers. TCRdb re-analysed the PCR reads in MiXCR, keeping a single row per CDR3 protein. The sample includes roughly 50,000 distinct CDR3 sequences, 40% to 55% seen only once; the top ten take approximately 98%. Material: PBMCs, mostly from graft donor cells, obtained 360 days after TCRalphabeta/CD19-depleted stem cell transplant. These receptors were collected from a male patient under 18 who had a stem cell transplant for acute lymphoblastic leukemia, so the T cells may come from the graft donor.

The chain combines TRBV14 with TRBJ2-7, with D hard to call. Trimming removed 0 bases from V and 7 bases from J, with 10 bases in between. Germline V gene sequence: CDR1 SGHDN, CDR2 FVKESK. The CDR3 sequence is 13 residues long. In nucleotides, the CDR3 is TGTGCCAGCAGCCAAGAAGTAAGGAGAGAGCAGTACTTC. This encodes CASSQEVRREQYF. Filled out from reference TRBV14 and TRBJ2-7, the complete variable domain reads EAGVTQFPSHSVIEKGQTVTLRCDPISGHDNLYWYRRVMGKEIKFLLHFVKESKQDESGMPNNRFLAERTGGTYSTLKVQPAELEDSGVYFCASSQEVRREQYFGPGTRLTVT.

Only a few counts were recorded for this clonotype. The chain carries TRBV29-1 and TRBJ2-7, with 12 bases aligning to TRBD2. The CDR3 has 14 amino acids. Trimming took 3 bases from V and 2 from J; bases not matched to a gene: 2. In germline, CDR1 is SQVTM, CDR2 ANQGSEA. CDR3 loop: CSVDGLAGTYEQYF. The CDR3 DNA is TGCAGCGTTGATGGACTAGCGGGGACCTACGAGCAGTACTTC.

J is TRBJ2-5 and V is TRBV3-1; 9 bases fit TRBD2. Trimming took 1 base from V and 9 from J; bases not matched to a gene: 9. Germline lookup yields CDR1 LGHDT and CDR2 YNNKEL (reference sequence). The CDR3 has 15 residues. CDR3 in amino acids: CASSQGTSGPMPQYF. The CDR3 coding sequence is TGTGCCAGCAGCCAAGGAACTAGCGGGCCCATGCCCCAGTACTTC.

This chain joins TRBV7-9 and TRBJ2-1; TRBD1 matches 7 bases. The V and J ends lost 5 bases and 5 bases, in that order; junction bases with no gene match: 9. Germline V CDR1 and CDR2: SEHNR, FQNEAQ (reference sequence). This CDR3 spans 15 amino acids. The DNA of the CDR3 is TGTGCCAGCAGCCCGACCGGGGACAGTAACAATGAGCAGTTCTTC. It encodes CASSPTGDSNNEQFF.

The chain joins TRBV29-1 to TRBJ2-5; 9 bases are shared with TRBD2. The CDR3 extends over 17 amino acids. Per germline, CDR1 SQVTM and CDR2 ANQGSEA. The V segment lost 1 base and the J segment 5 bases; nucleotides outside the gene matches: 14. The CDR3 here is CSVEAPLVAGAGETQYF. The DNA of the CDR3 is TGCAGCGTTGAAGCCCCTTTGGTAGCGGGAGCGGGGGAGACCCAGTACTTC.

This clonotype was recorded a few times. This sequence joins TRBV3-1 and TRBJ2-7; D is possibly TRBD2 (5 bases). V lost 0 bases and J 2 bases, leaving 14 bases between the germline ends. The CDR3 runs to 16 residues. Germline V gene data show CDR1 as LGHDT and CDR2 as YNNKEL (reference sequence). The CDR3 here is CASSQEDKRSTYEQYF. In DNA, the CDR3 is TGTGCCAGCAGCCAAGAAGACAAGCGGAGTACCTACGAGCAGTACTTC.

The chain joins TRBV10-3 to TRBJ1-1; D is undetermined. Between the trimmed V and J ends, which lost 7 bases and 0 bases, there was a span of 9 bases. In germline, CDR1 is ENHRY, CDR2 SYGVKD. The CDR3 has 13 amino acids. CDR3 loop: CAIMGSLNTEAFF. In nucleotides, the CDR3 is TGTGCCATCATGGGCAGCTTGAACACTGAAGCTTTCTTT.

CDR3 in DNA: TGCAGTCGACGGGCGGCTAGCACAGATACGCAGTATTTT. This sequence encodes CSRRAASTDTQYF. The V call is TRBV20-1, the J call TRBJ2-3; D ambiguous. Looked up from germline, CDR1 is DFQATT and CDR2 is SNEGSKA (reference sequence). V gave up 8 bases and J gave up 0 bases, with 12 bases separating them. The CDR3 is 13 residues long.

As concerns this clonotype: At one end, the junction sequence differs from germline, possibly due to a read error. The chain couples TRBV14 to TRBJ2-3; 12 nucleotides align to TRBD2. Germline V lookup: CDR1 SGHDN, CDR2 FVKESK. The length of the CDR3 is 19 residues. CDR3 DNA sequence: TGTGCCAGCGGCCAAGATCTCATGACTAGCGGGAGATTAACAGATACGCAGTATTTT. Protein: CASGQDLMTSGRLTDTQYF.